Listed here are 16 T cell receptor beta chains from one sample, sequenced in a study of T cells in localized non-small cell lung cancer. Generated by immunoSEQ multiplex PCR, the TCRdb table keeps only in-frame clones and is missing some. Here the sample spans approximately 43,000 clones, almost 90% being singletons. The sample consisted of peripheral blood, taken before any cancer treatment. Receptors originate from a female donor at least 60 years old with stage I squamous cell lung carcinoma.

The chain links TRBV6-6 to TRBJ2-5; a weak D match, TRBD1 (5 bases). Germline V gives CDR1 MNHNY, CDR2 SVGAGI (reference sequence). With 7 bases removed from V and 5 bases from J, the gap between germline ends came to 11 bases. This CDR3 contains 12 residues. As DNA, the CDR3 is TGTGCCAGCACGTCGACAGTCGAGACCCAGTACTTC. Protein: CASTSTVETQYF.

CDR3 protein: CASSPRPAGGREQFF. DNA for the CDR3: TGTGCCAGCAGTCCCAGACCAGCGGGAGGACGTGAGCAGTTCTTC. The chain joins TRBV6-5 to TRBJ2-1; TRBD2 matches 9 bases. The length of the CDR3 is 15 residues. Looked up from germline, CDR1 is MNHEY and CDR2 is SVGAGI. Losses at the gene ends were 5 bases for V and 9 bases for J; bases not matched to a gene: 11.

The V call is TRBV7-3, the J call TRBJ2-7; TRBD1 matches at 8 bases. V was clipped by 0 bases and J by 5 bases; unmatched bases: 6. The CDR3 has 15 residues. Germline V lookup: CDR1 SGHTA, CDR2 FQGTGA. The CDR3 DNA reads TGTGCCAGCAGCTTAACTCGGCAGGGGGCCCACGAGCAGTACTTC. This gives the protein CASSLTRQGAHEQYF. The entire variable domain, with the rest obtained from reference TRBV7-3 and TRBJ2-7, is as follows: GAGVSQTPSNKVTEKGKYVELRCDPISGHTALYWYRQSLGQGPEFLIYFQGTGAADDSGLPNDRFFAVRPEGSVSTLKIQRTERGDSAVYLCASSLTRQGAHEQYFGPGTRLTVT.

The chain recombines TRBV10-1 with TRBJ2-7; 9 bases are a match to TRBD2. Germline values: CDR1 WNHNN, CDR2 SYGVQD (reference sequence). CDR3 size: 12 residues. V was clipped by 10 bases and J by 6 bases; unmatched bases: 7. The CDR3 bases are TGCGCCACCCGGGGACTAGCTGGCGAGCAGTACTTC. It encodes CATRGLAGEQYF.

With respect to this clone: Other DNA sequences in this specimen translate into the identical CDR3. This chain connects TRBV30 to TRBJ1-2, with no clear D. Germline V gene data show CDR1 as GTSNPN and CDR2 as SVGIG (reference sequence). V was cut by 0 bases and J by 4 bases, with 9 bases left in between. This CDR3 spans 13 amino acids. The CDR3: CAWSVKGSYGYTF. CDR3 bases: TGTGCCTGGAGTGTCAAGGGTAGCTATGGCTACACCTTC. The whole variable domain, filled in from reference TRBV30 and TRBJ1-2, reads SQTIHQWPATLVQPVGSPLSLECTVEGTSNPNLYWYRQAAGRGLQLLFYSVGIGQISSEVPQNLSASRPQDRQFILSSKKLLLSDSGFYLCAWSVKGSYGYTFGSGTRLTVV.

The chain couples TRBV4-1 to TRBJ1-5, with a possible D match to TRBD1 (5 bases). The germline V and J ends were trimmed by 3 bases and 4 bases, with 10 bases remaining between them. Germline V lookup: CDR1 MGHRA, CDR2 YSYEKL. The CDR3 is 14 residues long. This CDR3 is CASSQGGLNQPQHF. The CDR3 DNA sequence: TGCGCCAGCAGCCAGGGGGGGTTGAATCAGCCCCAGCATTTT.

The chain links TRBV7-8 to TRBJ2-1; 8 nucleotides match TRBD1. Germline trimming cut 1 base from V and 6 bases from J; bases unmatched to any gene: 8. The CDR3 runs 16 residues. Germline V CDR1 and CDR2: SGHVS, FQNEAQ. CDR3 nucleotide sequence: TGTGCCAGCAGCTTAGAAAGGACAGGGATGGGCAATGAGCAGTTCTTC. Its protein product is CASSLERTGMGNEQFF.

This chain links TRBV19 with TRBJ2-1, with 7 bases identical to TRBD1. Germline-derived CDR1 and CDR2 are LNHDA and SQIVND (reference sequence). The CDR3 consists of 11 residues. After removal of 4 bases from V and 10 bases from J, the junction contained 1 base not matched to a gene. The DNA of the CDR3 is TGTGCCAGTAGTACCAGGGGGGAGCAGTTCTTC. Translated: CASSTRGEQFF.

This chain uses TRBV7-2 with TRBJ2-7, with D possibly called TRBD1 or TRBD2 (5 bases each). V was cut by 3 bases and J by 6 bases, with 9 bases left in between. In germline, CDR1 is SGHTA, CDR2 FQGNSA. The CDR3 sequence is 12 residues long. The CDR3 DNA reads TGTGCCAGCAGCTTCTACGGGGCCGAGCAGTACTTC. As protein: CASSFYGAEQYF.

The V call is TRBV13, the J call TRBJ2-1; 12 positions agree with TRBD2. Germline CDR1 reads PRHDT; CDR2 reads FYEKMQ (reference sequence). CDR3 size: 16 residues. J lost 7 bases, V lost 1 base, and 5 bases had no gene match. CDR3 DNA sequence: TGTGCCAGCAGCTTAGCACTAGCGGGAGGCCGGAATGAGCAGTTCTTC. It translates to CASSLALAGGRNEQFF. Filled out from reference TRBV13 and TRBJ2-1, the complete variable domain reads AAGVIQSPRHLIKEKRETATLKCYPIPRHDTVYWYQQGPGQDPQFLISFYEKMQSDKGSIPDRFSAQQFSDYHSELNMSSLELGDSALYFCASSLALAGGRNEQFFGPGTRLTVL.

The chain recombines TRBV4-1 with TRBJ1-1; possible D gene TRBD1, 6 bases. CDR3 length: 17 residues. The ends were cut back, 1 base at V and 7 bases at J, with 22 bases in the middle. Germline lookup yields CDR1 MGHRA and CDR2 YSYEKL. The CDR3 sequence: CASSQAADLGLGGEAFF. Here the CDR3 DNA reads TGCGCCAGCAGCCAAGCCGCGGACTTAGGTCTAGGGGGTGAAGCTTTCTTT.

The chain uses TRBV2 and TRBJ1-6, with 11 bases fitting TRBD1. The CDR3 contains 15 residues. The germline CDR1 and CDR2 sequences are SNHLY and FYNNEI. V was pared by 4 bases and J by 6 bases, with 2 bases of the junction left unmatched. The CDR3 here is CASSGTGGINSPLHF. The CDR3 DNA is TGTGCCAGCAGTGGGACAGGGGGCATTAATTCACCCCTCCACTTT.

The chain carries TRBV11-2 and TRBJ2-7, with TRBD1 matching 10 bases. Trimming cost V 5 bases and J 4 bases; bases outside gene matches: 11. The CDR3 contains 16 residues. CDR1 is SGHAT and CDR2 is FQNNGV in the germline V gene. The CDR3 sequence: CASSPPLGQGGYEQYF. The DNA for the CDR3 is TGTGCCAGCAGCCCACCTTTAGGACAGGGGGGATACGAGCAGTACTTC.

This clone showed up just once. This chain uses TRBV6-1 with TRBJ1-5; D possibly corresponds to TRBD1 (5 bases). This CDR3 has 15 amino acids. Trimming stripped 4 bases from V and 3 bases from J, with 13 bases between. Per the germline V gene, CDR1 is MNHNS and CDR2 is SASEGT. The CDR3 DNA follows: TGTGCCAGCAGTGGCAACCGGACACCCAATCAGCCCCAGCATTTT. It specifies CASSGNRTPNQPQHF.

The chain joins TRBV6-5 to TRBJ1-5; 7 bases agree with TRBD1. V lost 6 bases and J lost 5; bases outside the gene matches: 7. Germline values: CDR1 MNHEY, CDR2 SVGAGI. The CDR3 totals 14 residues. The DNA for the CDR3 is TGTGCCAGCAGACCGACAGGGAAGGATCAGCCCCAGCATTTT. It specifies CASRPTGKDQPQHF.

This clone was observed a handful of times. The chain uses TRBV11-1 and TRBJ2-7, with 8 bases that match TRBD2. CDR3 size: 14 residues. CDR1 is SGHAT, CDR2 FQDESV, per germline (reference sequence). V dropped 0 bases and J dropped 2; count of bases not matched to a gene: 0. The CDR3 region has the DNA TGTGCCAGCAGCTTAGCAGCGGGGGCCTACGAGCAGTACTTC. Amino acid sequence: CASSLAAGAYEQYF.